This section outlines one T cell receptor (beta chain) sequence together with its context. Its antigen is not known. These data come from a study of type 1 regulatory T cells. Across the whole study: This in vitro CD4 product, T-allo10, is enriched for Tr1 cells and alloantigen-specific.

The CDR3 spans 14 residues. In germline, CDR1 is SGHTA, CDR2 FQGNSA. V lost 0 bases and J 8 bases, leaving 13 bases between the germline ends. TCRdb reprocessed the reads with MiXCR, giving one entry per CDR3 protein. The repertoire holds some 20,000 distinct CDR3 sequences, with less than 60% as singletons. The rearrangement uses TRBV7-2 and TRBJ1-2, with no clear D. Sequences were obtained from cultured T cells, either the whole culture or a sorted T cell fraction (not recorded which). This TCR was recovered from a human donor in good health. The CDR3, as DNA: TGTGCCAGCAGCTTAGCCGGGAGGGTGGGAGGCTACACCTTC. It specifies CASSLAGRVGGYTF.